The rows below give T cell receptor beta chains drawn from one sample of a study of blood T cell repertoires in COVID-19. The assay was immunoSEQ multiplex PCR, and TCRdb's table has in-frame clones only and misses some. The table lists 190,000 or so clones, 65% to 85% of them singletons. Specimen: peripheral blood. The receptors here all came from a man between 45 and 60 years old with active or convalescent COVID-19. CDR3s include the opening cysteine and the closing phenylalanine or tryptophan. Each record gives: D gene, V gene, J gene, clone size, CDR3 DNA, CDR3 protein. A D gene is named only where the DNA matches it firmly. A clone size is listed for some rows: how often the clone was seen (once, few, many), or a class if it is expanded.

TRBD2,TRBV9,TRBJ2-3,-,TGTGCCAGCAGCTCAGGACTAGCGGGCAGCACAGATACGCAGTATTTT,CASSSGLAGSTDTQYF
TRBD2,TRBV4-1,TRBJ2-1,few,TGCGCCAGCAGCCCGGGACTAGCGGGGTACAATGAGCAGTTCTTC,CASSPGLAGYNEQFF
-,TRBV6-5,TRBJ1-1,-,TGTGCCAGCAGTTTCTCACAGATGAACACTGAAGCTTTCTTT,CASSFSQMNTEAFF
-,TRBV29-1,TRBJ2-1,-,TGCAGCGTTGAGCAGGGATACGATGAGCAGTTCTTC,CSVEQGYDEQFF
TRBD1,TRBV9,TRBJ1-2,once,TGTGCCAGCAGCGGGACAGGGTTTGAAGGCTACACCTTC,CASSGTGFEGYTF
-,TRBV3-1/TRBV3-2,TRBJ2-5,-,TGTGCCAGCAGCCAAGATCGACCAGGGGAAGAGACCCAGTACTTC,CASSQDRPGEETQYF
TRBD1,TRBV6-6,TRBJ1-4,-,TGTGCCAGCAGTTACCCGGACAGGGGTAGCGAAAAACTGTTTTTT,CASSYPDRGSEKLFF
TRBD2,TRBV24-1,TRBJ2-1,-,TGTGCCACCAGTGACTTTAAAAAGCGGGAGGGTTCCTACAATGAGCAGTTCTTC,CATSDFKKREGSYNEQFF
TRBD1,TRBV18,TRBJ2-3,-,TGTGCCAGCTTTCCACAGGGGGCAACAGATACGCAGTATTTT,CASFPQGATDTQYF
-,TRBV30,TRBJ2-7,few,TGTGCCTGGAGCGGAAGGGGTTCCTACGAGCAGTACTTC,CAWSGRGSYEQYF
-,TRBV27,TRBJ2-7,-,TGTGCCAGCAGTCCCCGGACAGCCTACGAGCAGTACTTC,CASSPRTAYEQYF
TRBD2,TRBV28,TRBJ2-2,-,TGTGCCAGCAGTCCCTCGGGACTAGCGGGAGGAGAGGGAAACACCGGGGAGCTGTTTTTT,CASSPSGLAGGEGNTGELFF
-,TRBV11-3,TRBJ2-1,-,TGTGCCAGCAGCCCTCGGGACTCTTCCTACAATGAGCAGTTCTTC,CASSPRDSSYNEQFF
-,TRBV28,TRBJ2-7,few,TGTGCCAGCAGTTTACCGGGGATCCGGCAAGAGCAGTACTTC,CASSLPGIRQEQYF
-,TRBV30,TRBJ2-7,-,TGTGCCTGGAGTGTACGGCAGGGCGCCTACGAGCAGTACTTC,CAWSVRQGAYEQYF
-,TRBV18,TRBJ2-2,-,TGTGCCAGCTCACTCAAACACGGACAGTCCGGGGAGCTGTTTTTT,CASSLKHGQSGELFF
-,TRBV4-3,TRBJ1-4,-,TGCGCCAGCAGCCAAGATTCCCGGGACACCTTTTTTGAAAAACTGTTTTTT,CASSQDSRDTFFEKLFF
TRBD2,TRBV24-1,TRBJ2-3,few,TGTGCCACCAGTGGCCGTTTCCTAGCGGGAGTGACAGATACGCAGTATTTT,CATSGRFLAGVTDTQYF
TRBD1,TRBV3-1/TRBV3-2,TRBJ2-7,once,TGTGCCAGCACCTTCTTGAACAGGGGGTCTTCCTACGAGCAGTACTTC,CASTFLNRGSSYEQYF
TRBD1,TRBV30,TRBJ2-2,-,TGTGCCTGGAGCGACAGGGGGCCCGAGGCGGGCGGGGAGCTGTTTTTT,CAWSDRGPEAGGELFF
-,TRBV13,TRBJ1-3,-,TGTGCCAGCAGCTCCCACCCAGGGACTGCTGGAAACACCATATATTTT,CASSSHPGTAGNTIYF
-,TRBV15,TRBJ1-2,-,TGTGCCACCAGCAGAGAGGTCGGTTGGGGCTACACCTTC,CATSREVGWGYTF
TRBD2,TRBV7-2,TRBJ2-3,once,TGTGCCAGCAGCCGCACCGGGACTAGCGGGAGGAGCACAGATACGCAGTATTTT,CASSRTGTSGRSTDTQYF
-,TRBV28,TRBJ2-1,-,TGTGCCAGCAGTTTATGGACAGCCACAGGATCCTACAATGAGCAGTTCTTC,CASSLWTATGSYNEQFF
TRBD1,TRBV19,TRBJ2-5,-,TGTGCCAGTAGCCGCAGGGGGCGCGGGGAAGAGACCCAGTACTTC,CASSRRGRGEETQYF
-,TRBV30,TRBJ1-1,few,TGTGCCTGGAGTGTACGGTGGAGGGGAACCCCGGCCTTGAACACTGAAGCTTTCTTT,CAWSVRWRGTPALNTEAFF
TRBD2,TRBV27,TRBJ2-1,-,TGTGCCAGCAGTTTATCTAGCGGGCCCCTCAATGAGCAGTTCTTC,CASSLSSGPLNEQFF
-,TRBV6-5,TRBJ2-2,-,TGTGCCAGCAGTTACCCGCGGAGGGAGAACACCGGGGAGCTGTTTTTT,CASSYPRRENTGELFF
-,TRBV9,TRBJ2-5,-,TGTGCCAGCAGCGTAGTACTTGGGGGGGCCTGCGAGACCCAGTACTTC,CASSVVLGGACETQYF
-,TRBV28,TRBJ1-6,-,TGTGCCAGCAGTCTCACAGGGATGAATTCACCCCTCCACTTT,CASSLTGMNSPLHF
-,TRBV30,TRBJ1-1,-,TGTGCCTGGGGGAGGACTGAAGCTTTCTTT,CAWGRTEAFF
-,TRBV5-1,TRBJ2-5,-,TGCGCCAGCAGCTTGGAGTGGGAGCCGGGAGAGACCCAGTACTTC,CASSLEWEPGETQYF
-,TRBV30,TRBJ1-2,-,TGTGCCTGGAGCGACCAGTCGACTCGTGGCTACACCTTC,CAWSDQSTRGYTF
-,TRBV27,TRBJ1-6,-,TGTGCCAGCAGTTGGGTGGGGGGAAATTCACCCCTCCACTTT,CASSWVGGNSPLHF
-,TRBV28,TRBJ1-6,-,TGTGCCAGCAGTCCCCTCGAGAATCGGTATAATTCACCCCTCCACTTT,CASSPLENRYNSPLHF
TRBD1,TRBV2,TRBJ1-1,-,TGTGCCACCCAGGGGGAATTGAACGCTGAAGCTTTCTTT,CATQGELNAEAFF
TRBD2,TRBV2,TRBJ2-7,few,TGTGCCAGCAGTGAAGCGTCGGGACTAGACTCGTACGAGCAGTACTTC,CASSEASGLDSYEQYF
TRBD2,TRBV28,TRBJ2-7,-,TGTGCCAGCAGCCACGGACTAGCATACGAGCAGTACTTC,CASSHGLAYEQYF
TRBD2,TRBV28,TRBJ2-7,many,TGTGCCAGCAGTCTGACTAGCGGGATAGGTGACGAGCAGTACTTC,CASSLTSGIGDEQYF
-,TRBV12-3/TRBV12-4,TRBJ2-7,-,TGTGCCAGCAGTTTTGGGGCGGAGCAGTACTTC,CASSFGAEQYF
TRBD1,TRBV6-6,TRBJ1-5,once,TGTGCCAGCAGTCCAGCCCCGGGACAGTCACCCGCTGGTGATCAGCCCCAGCATTTT,CASSPAPGQSPAGDQPQHF
TRBD2,TRBV19,TRBJ2-7,few,TGTGCCAGTAGTTCCATCCTTAGCGGGGGGATCTCCTACGAGCAGTACTTC,CASSSILSGGISYEQYF
TRBD2,TRBV27,TRBJ2-3,-,TGTGCCAGCACCTGGACTAGCGGGAGTTCAGATACGCAGTATTTT,CASTWTSGSSDTQYF
-,TRBV6-5,TRBJ2-7,-,TGTGCCAGCAGTTACTCTAGGACTACGTCCTCCTACGAGCAGTACTTC,CASSYSRTTSSYEQYF
TRBD2,TRBV28,TRBJ2-1,-,TGTGCCAGCAGTGTACAAGGACTAGCGCACTACAATGAGCAGTTCTTC,CASSVQGLAHYNEQFF
TRBD1,TRBV3-1/TRBV3-2,TRBJ2-5,-,TGTGCCAGCAGCCAATGGCTTCGGGACAGGGGGGAACAAGAGACCCAGTACTTC,CASSQWLRDRGEQETQYF
TRBD2,TRBV20-1,TRBJ2-2,-,TGCAGTGCTAGTAGCGGACTAGCGGAGAACACCGGGGAGCTGTTTTTT,CSASSGLAENTGELFF
TRBD1,TRBV2,TRBJ1-3,once,TGTGCCAGCAGTGAGCAGGGGGGATTTAGCTCTGGAAACACCATATATTTT,CASSEQGGFSSGNTIYF
-,TRBV25-1,TRBJ1-3,-,TGTGCCAGCAGCCTCGAGGGCGGGCCGGGAAACACCATATATTTT,CASSLEGGPGNTIYF